One sample yielded the 27 T cell receptor beta chains listed below, sequenced in a study of T cell repertoires in cytomegalovirus infection. TCRdb itself ran the reads through MiXCR, one entry per CDR3 protein. The sample contains 500,000 to 600,000 distinct CDR3 sequences, more than 15% of which appear only once. The source material was CD8+ T cells from PBMCs. The receptors derive from a human donor in good health (CMV status not recorded). Some clones in this sample may be carry-over from other donors' samples.

As concerns this clonotype: This may be a read error, as it is one base from a much larger clone. V usage is TRBV14 and J usage is TRBJ2-7, with D uncertain. The CDR3 extends over 12 amino acids. CDR1 is SGHDN, CDR2 FVKESK, per germline. V lost 0 bases to trimming and J lost 3 bases, with 3 bases between them. CDR3 coding DNA: TGTGCCAGCAGCCAAGAACGCTACGAGCAGTACTTC. Translating it yields CASSQERYEQYF.

This clonotype occurred a few times. The chain uses TRBV24-1 and TRBJ2-1, with a weak D call TRBD1 (6 bases). CDR3 size: 14 residues. From germline, CDR1 is KGHDR and CDR2 SFDVKD. V lost 3 bases, J lost 8 bases, and 13 bases lay in between. CDR3 residues: CATSDARGGHEQFF. Written as DNA, the CDR3 is TGTGCCACCAGTGATGCGAGAGGGGGACATGAGCAGTTCTTC.

This clonotype was counted only a few times. In DNA form, the CDR3 reads TGTGCCAGCAGTCCCCTGACCGGAGGGAACACTGAAGCTTTCTTT. It codes for CASSPLTGGNTEAFF. The chain joins TRBV25-1 to TRBJ1-1; no definite D call. The germline gives CDR1 MGHDK, CDR2 SYGVNS. This CDR3 is 15 amino acids long. The germline V and J ends were trimmed by 5 bases and 1 base, with 14 bases remaining between them.

This clonotype was counted ten times or more. The rearrangement uses TRBV27 and TRBJ2-7; no definite D call. CDR1 and CDR2 (germline): MNHEY, SMNVEV (reference sequence). CDR3 length equals 13 residues. Trimming took 6 bases from V and 3 from J, leaving 12 bases between them. CDR3 residues: CASSYRLFYEQYF. CDR3 nucleotide sequence: TGTGCCAGCAGCTACCGCCTGTTCTACGAGCAGTACTTC.

This clonotype was seen more than once but under ten times. V is TRBV7-9 and J is TRBJ2-7, with 14 bases matching TRBD2. The CDR3 has 19 amino acids. Trimming removed 5 bases from V and 6 bases from J; junction bases left unmatched: 18. Germline V CDR1 and CDR2: SEHNR, FQNEAQ (reference sequence). The CDR3 protein is CASSGPGLAGEGPHSEQYF. DNA of the CDR3: TGTGCCAGCAGCGGCCCGGGACTAGCGGGAGAAGGGCCTCACTCCGAGCAGTACTTC. The whole variable domain, remainder taken from reference TRBV7-9 and TRBJ2-7, is DTGVSQNPRHKITKRGQNVTFRCDPISEHNRLYWYRQTLGQGPEFLTYFQNEAQLEKSRLLSDRFSAERPKGSFSTLEIQRTEQGDSAMYLCASSGPGLAGEGPHSEQYFGPGTRLTVT.

This clonotype was detected only a few times. The chain has TRBV20-1 and TRBJ2-1; D unclear. CDR3 length equals 16 residues. V lost 0 bases to trimming and J lost 3 bases, with 15 bases between them. Germline assignment: CDR1 DFQATT and CDR2 SNEGSKA (reference sequence). The DNA for the CDR3 is TGCAGTGCTAGAGATCGTGGTAGAGCCTTCTACAATGAGCAGTTCTTC. This codes for CSARDRGRAFYNEQFF.

This clonotype was observed at least ten times. The chain couples TRBV12-3 or TRBV12-4 to TRBJ1-2; 7 bases are shared with TRBD1. V shed 5 bases, J shed 7 bases, and the junction held 7 bases outside the gene matches. The CDR3 runs 13 residues. This chain's CDR3 is CASSPPDRRGYTF. CDR3 DNA sequence: TGTGCCAGCAGTCCCCCGGACAGGCGTGGCTACACCTTC.

This clonotype showed up just a few times. The rearrangement links TRBV5-4 to TRBJ2-2; D may be TRBD1 (6 bases). Germline V gene lookup returns CDR1 SGHNT and CDR2 YYREEE (reference sequence). The V end lost 2 bases, the J end lost 4 bases, and 9 bases lay between the germline ends. This CDR3 contains 14 residues. CDR3 sequence: CASSLTGFTGELFF. The CDR3 nucleotides are TGTGCCAGCAGCTTAACAGGGTTCACCGGGGAGCTGTTTTTT.

As for this clonotype: A much larger clone differs by one base, so this may be a read error. V and J are TRBV7-3 and TRBJ1-2; D is undetermined. Germline V CDR1 and CDR2: SGHTA, FQGTGA. The CDR3 is 13 amino acids. Trimming removed 2 bases at V and 6 bases at J, with 10 bases between. The CDR3 DNA follows: TGTGCCAGCAGCTTAGTACAGTACGATGGCTACACCTTC. Translation gives CASSLVQYDGYTF.

This sequence joins TRBV6-5 and TRBJ1-6; possible D gene TRBD1, 6 bases. From germline, CDR1 is MNHEY and CDR2 SVGAGI. V was shortened by 2 bases and J by 0 bases, with 17 bases between the two germline ends. This CDR3 contains 19 residues. In DNA form, the CDR3 reads TGTGCCAGCAGTTACGGGGGACACCTTGCGATCTCCTATAATTCACCCCTCCACTTT. It is translated as CASSYGGHLAISYNSPLHF.

This clonotype came up many times. DNA of the CDR3: TGTGCCAGCAGTTTATTGATGGAGGGGGTCTCTGTTGAAGCTTTCTTT. Protein: CASSLLMEGVSVEAFF. This chain connects TRBV28 to TRBJ1-1, with D perhaps TRBD1 (6 bases). This CDR3 region has 16 residues. Germline V CDR1 and CDR2: MDHEN, SYDVKM. The ends were cut back, 1 base at V and 7 bases at J, with 19 bases in the middle.

This chain joins TRBV14 and TRBJ1-6; 10 bases are shared with TRBD1. The CDR3 covers 17 residues. The V and J ends lost 4 bases and 7 bases, in that order; junction bases with no gene match: 10. The germline V gene has CDR1 SGHDN and CDR2 FVKESK. CDR3 in amino acids: CASSRRDRGGLNSPLHF. Here the CDR3 DNA reads TGTGCCAGCAGCCGCCGGGACAGGGGCGGTTTGAATTCACCCCTCCACTTT.

This clonotype was found many times. The rearrangement links TRBV29-1 to TRBJ1-3; possibly TRBD1 for D (5 bases). The germline V gene encodes CDR1 SQVTM and CDR2 ANQGSEA. CDR3 size: 14 residues. V gave up 3 bases and J gave up 0 bases, with 9 bases separating them. The CDR3 DNA sequence: TGCAGCGTTGACGGGGGATACTCTGGAAACACCATATATTTT. Translation gives CSVDGGYSGNTIYF.

The gene calls are TRBV6-5 and TRBJ2-1; 9 bases align to TRBD1. The junction had 15 bases not matched to a gene; V was cut back by 6 bases and J by 0 bases. The V gene's germline CDR1 is MNHEY and CDR2 SVGAGI. The CDR3 extends over 19 amino acids. The CDR3: CASSPGTGWEESSYNEQFF. Here the CDR3 DNA reads TGTGCCAGCAGCCCCGGGACAGGGTGGGAAGAGAGCTCCTACAATGAGCAGTTCTTC.

This clonotype was picked up many times. V and J are TRBV7-9 and TRBJ2-1; unclear D gene. Per the germline V gene, CDR1 is SEHNR and CDR2 is FQNEAQ (reference sequence). The CDR3 is 15 residues long. Trimming stripped 2 bases from V and 9 bases from J, with 17 bases between. The CDR3 coding sequence is TGTGCCAGCAGCTTACCAGCGCCTCCTCGGTTTGAGCAGTTCTTC. Protein sequence: CASSLPAPPRFEQFF.

The CDR3 DNA sequence: TGTGCCAGCAGTTTATCTCCCCCCCCAAAGGGGAGCGGCTACACCTTC. Its translation is CASSLSPPPKGSGYTF. The V gene is TRBV27, the J gene TRBJ1-2; a weak D match, TRBD1 (5 bases). V gave up 0 bases and J gave up 8 bases, with 19 bases separating them. Germline V gene sequence: CDR1 MNHEY, CDR2 SMNVEV (reference sequence). This CDR3 region has 16 residues.

This clonotype came up a few times. V and J are TRBV7-9 and TRBJ2-7, with D possibly TRBD2 on 6 matching bases. The V end lost 5 bases, the J end lost 6 bases, and 17 bases lay between the germline ends. This CDR3 spans 14 amino acids. From germline, CDR1 is SEHNR and CDR2 FQNEAQ (reference sequence). The CDR3 DNA reads TGTGCCAGCAGCGAGGGGCGGAGGGCGGGCGAGCAGTACTTC. This translates into CASSEGRRAGEQYF. The full variable domain, its missing parts supplied by reference TRBV7-9 and TRBJ2-7, is DTGVSQNPRHKITKRGQNVTFRCDPISEHNRLYWYRQTLGQGPEFLTYFQNEAQLEKSRLLSDRFSAERPKGSFSTLEIQRTEQGDSAMYLCASSEGRRAGEQYFGPGTRLTVT.

In this sample, this clonotype turned up a few times. The chain carries TRBV9 and TRBJ2-6; D gene ambiguous. The CDR3 covers 17 residues. The germline V gene has CDR1 SGDLS and CDR2 YYNGEE. The V gene lost 3 bases and the J gene lost 2 bases, with 15 bases spanning the gap. The CDR3 is CASSDPPRVAGANVLTF. As DNA, the CDR3 is TGTGCCAGCAGCGACCCCCCAAGGGTGGCTGGGGCCAACGTCCTGACTTTC.

This chain connects TRBV5-4 to TRBJ2-7; TRBD1 matches 8 bases. Germline V gene sequence: CDR1 SGHNT, CDR2 YYREEE (reference sequence). Losses at the gene ends were 0 bases for V and 6 bases for J; bases not matched to a gene: 5. The CDR3 is 14 amino acids. Written as DNA, the CDR3 is TGTGCCAGCAGCTTGGTGGGACAGGTCGGCGAGCAGTACTTC. Translated: CASSLVGQVGEQYF.

At least ten counts were recorded for this clonotype. This rearrangement joins TRBV9 to TRBJ2-1; 11 nucleotides agree with TRBD2. This CDR3 has 14 amino acids. The V gene end was trimmed by 3 bases and the J gene end by 4 bases; junction bases not matched to a gene: 0. Germline V CDR1 and CDR2: SGDLS, YYNGEE. The DNA of the CDR3 is TGTGCCAGCAGCGGACTAGCGGGGTACAATGAGCAGTTCTTC. Translated, it gives CASSGLAGYNEQFF.

This clonotype was seen only a few times. Germline is not matched at one junction end, which may reflect a read error. The chain uses TRBV7-8 and TRBJ1-1; D remains ambiguous. The CDR3 length is 14 residues. The V gene's germline CDR1 is SGHVS and CDR2 FQNEAQ. The CDR3 DNA sequence: TGTGCAAGCAGCTCGGGTCGACTGAAAACTGAAGCTTTCTTT. This gives the protein CASSSGRLKTEAFF. The entire variable domain, with the rest obtained from reference TRBV7-8 and TRBJ1-1, is as follows: GAGVSQSPRYKVAKRGQDVALRCDPISGHVSLFWYQQALGQGPEFLTYFQNEAQLDKSGLPSDRFFAERPEGSVSTLKIQRTQQEDSAVYLCASSSGRLKTEAFFGQGTRLTVV.

V usage is TRBV4-2 and J usage is TRBJ2-7; TRBD2 is a possible D gene (5 bases). Germline V gene lookup returns CDR1 LGHNA and CDR2 YNFKEQ. The CDR3 spans 12 residues. Trimming shortened V by 1 base and J by 9 bases, and 10 bases separated the two germline ends. CDR3 residues: CASSQGGIGQYF. CDR3 coding DNA: TGTGCCAGCAGCCAAGGAGGGATAGGGCAGTACTTC.

This clonotype was detected a few times. This chain links TRBV5-1 with TRBJ1-1; D is possibly TRBD1 (5 bases). V was trimmed by 4 bases and J by 4 bases, leaving 17 bases between them. The length of the CDR3 is 15 residues. Germline CDR1 and CDR2: SGHRS and YFSETQ. CDR3 DNA: TGCGCCAGCAGCCCCGGACAAGGTAGGCCCACTGAAGCTTTCTTT. Its protein is CASSPGQGRPTEAFF.

In its sample, this clonotype was seen many times. The V gene is TRBV10-3, the J gene TRBJ2-7; 8 nucleotides align to TRBD1. Unmatched junction bases numbered 11, after V lost 7 bases and J lost 0 bases. The CDR3 spans 16 residues. From germline, CDR1 is ENHRY and CDR2 SYGVKD. Here the CDR3 DNA reads TGTGCCATCAACACAGACAGGGGAAAGAACTCCTACGAGCAGTACTTC. Translation: CAINTDRGKNSYEQYF.

The chain uses TRBV10-2 and TRBJ1-6, with D possibly TRBD1 on 5 matching bases. V was shortened by 3 bases and J by 7 bases, with 7 bases between the two germline ends. Looked up from germline, CDR1 is WSHSY and CDR2 is SAAADI. There are 13 residues in the CDR3. The chain's CDR3 is CASSEWGNSPLHF. CDR3 DNA: TGCGCCAGCAGTGAATGGGGGAATTCACCCCTCCACTTT.

This clonotype was detected many times. The V call is TRBV7-9, the J call TRBJ2-7, with D possibly matching TRBD1 (7 bases). The CDR3 runs to 14 residues. Germline V gene sequence: CDR1 SEHNR, CDR2 FQNEAQ (reference sequence). Trimming cost V 4 bases and J 0 bases, with 10 bases left between them. CDR3 DNA sequence: TGTGCCAGCAGCTCGGGGGACAGCTCCTACGAGCAGTACTTC. Its translation: CASSSGDSSYEQYF.

This clonotype was seen at least ten times. V is TRBV27 and J is TRBJ2-4, with D perhaps TRBD2 (7 bases). The V end was cut by 2 bases, the J end by 7 bases, with 9 bases between. CDR1 and CDR2 (germline): MNHEY, SMNVEV (reference sequence). The CDR3 has 13 amino acids. This chain's CDR3 is CASSLAGANIQYF. In DNA form, the CDR3 reads TGTGCCAGCAGTTTAGCGGGGGCCAACATTCAGTACTTC.